The clone carrying this TCR beta chain was detected once. The data belong to a study of blood T cell repertoires in COVID-19. The CDR3 loop spans 15 amino acids. The germline CDR1 and CDR2 sequences are MNHEY and SMNVEV (reference sequence). Trimming removed 4 bases from V and 0 bases from J; junction bases left unmatched: 2. Here immunoSEQ multiplex PCR was the method, and the copy in TCRdb shows in-frame clones only, minus some. The sample has about 18,000 clones, 65% to 85% seen once. The chain carries TRBV27 and TRBJ1-5; 8 bases match TRBD1. This clonotype was sampled from a man aged 35 to 55 with active or convalescent COVID-19. Sequencing was done on a sample of peripheral blood. This CDR3 is CASSSGTGSNQPQHF. DNA of the CDR3: TGTGCCAGCAGTTCCGGGACAGGTAGCAATCAGCCCCAGCATTTT.